This T cell receptor beta chain was recorded in a study of PD-1 blockade in mismatch repair-deficient tumors. Study as a whole: All were previously treated, progressing patients with some twelve mismatch repair-deficient cancer types. The study's findings and limits: Rapid post-treatment expansion, then contraction, generally preceding radiologic response, marked tumor-resident clones.

As regards this clone: As yet, its antigen is unknown.

Trimming cost V 4 bases and J 7 bases; bases outside gene matches: 12. The CDR3 runs 16 residues. Germline V gives CDR1 SGHRS, CDR2 YFSETQ. Measured with immunoSEQ multiplex PCR; TCRdb has only the in-frame clones, and not every one. The data contain approximately 110,000 clones, over 60% of them singletons. The origin of this receptor is an adult with mismatch repair-deficient cancer. The genes are TRBV5-1 and TRBJ2-7; TRBD2 matches 12 bases. This sample comprised peripheral blood, obtained around 60 weeks after starting pembrolizumab. CDR3: CASSRSLAGGPKEQYF. The DNA of the CDR3 is TGCGCCAGCAGCAGGTCCCTAGCGGGAGGGCCTAAGGAGCAGTACTTC.